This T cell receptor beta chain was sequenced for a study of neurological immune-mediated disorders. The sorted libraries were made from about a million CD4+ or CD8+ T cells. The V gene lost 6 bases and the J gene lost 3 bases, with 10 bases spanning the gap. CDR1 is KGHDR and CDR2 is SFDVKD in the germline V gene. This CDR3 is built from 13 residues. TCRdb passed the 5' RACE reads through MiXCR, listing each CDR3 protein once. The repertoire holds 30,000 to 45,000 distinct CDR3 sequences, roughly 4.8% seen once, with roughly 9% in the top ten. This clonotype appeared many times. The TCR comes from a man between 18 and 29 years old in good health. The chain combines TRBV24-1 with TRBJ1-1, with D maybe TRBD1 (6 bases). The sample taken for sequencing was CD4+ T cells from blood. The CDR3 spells CATSNKGDTEAFF. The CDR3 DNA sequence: TGTGCCACCAGTAACAAGGGGGACACTGAAGCTTTCTTT.